This TCR beta chain was sequenced for a study of PD-L1 blockade in urothelial cancer. Overall study: Patients began atezolizumab, 1,200 mg intravenously every 3 weeks, in the mid-2010s. Samples of blood were analyzed 3 weeks (second dose) and 6 weeks after treatment start.

Added to each PCR by spiking were synthetic TCR analog templates. TCRdb's table, derived via immunoSEQ multiplex PCR, lists solely in-frame clones and lacks some. This table has approximately 58,000 clones, around 79% appearing once. About this clone itself: Antigen: not known.

General observations from the study: Clonality of blood TCR below the median before treatment predicted better survival.

Germline V gene sequence: CDR1 MNHNS, CDR2 SASEGT. J was trimmed by 1 base and V by 6 bases; bases with no gene match: 4. The CDR3 has 15 amino acids. This sample comprised PBMCs, obtained around atezolizumab (anti-PD-L1) treatment. The sequence was obtained from a man in his 70s with urothelial cancer. The rearrangement joins TRBV6-1 to TRBJ1-5; 9 positions match TRBD1. CDR3 region: CASRGTGRSNQPQHF. CDR3 coding DNA: TGTGCCAGCAGGGGGACAGGGCGAAGCAATCAGCCCCAGCATTTT.